This T cell receptor beta chain was found in a study of identifying expanded T cells in peripheral blood. General study points: Differentially abundant clones: roughly 1.2 between replicates, 16.4 at around 15 days, less than 20 at four.

In the case of this clone: Its antigen is not known.

V lost 0 bases and J 0 bases, leaving 8 bases between the germline ends. The CDR3 runs to 15 residues. Looked up from germline, CDR1 is SGDLS and CDR2 is YYNGEE. During the collection period, no donor immune events like infections were recorded. Method: immunoSEQ multiplex PCR; TCRdb's copy keeps in-frame clones and lacks some. The data show 90,000 to 100,000 clones, about 88% seen once. This TCR derives from a person aged 18-70 years in good health. The gene calls are TRBV9 and TRBJ2-3, with D unclear. Sequenced material: blood. The CDR3 loop reads CASSVDGSSTDTQYF. CDR3 coding DNA: TGTGCCAGCAGCGTAGATGGATCTAGCACAGATACGCAGTATTTT. The complete variable domain, with remaining parts taken from reference TRBV9 and TRBJ2-3, reads DSGVTQTPKHLITATGQRVTLRCSPRSGDLSVYWYQQSLDQGLQFLIQYYNGEERAKGNILERFSAQQFPDLHSELNLSSLELGDSALYFCASSVDGSSTDTQYFGPGTRLTVL.